These T cell receptor beta chains were read from a single sample in a study of OX40 agonist ivuxolimab in advanced cancers. Data came from immunoSEQ multiplex PCR; TCRdb stores just in-frame clones and leaves some out. The sample yields 60,000 to 65,000 clones, around 90% seen once. Sequencing used CD4+ or CD8+ T cells sorted from blood, obtained in a trial of the OX40 agonist ivuxolimab. The origin of the receptors is an adult with an advanced solid tumor such as melanoma, head and neck, liver or kidney cancer. Both conserved end residues are part of each CDR3. A D gene is named only where the DNA matches it firmly. Some rows have no size entry. The others give once, few or many, or a class for an expanded clone.

TRBV2	17	TRBD2	-	TRBJ2-3	TGTGCCAGCAGACGGACCGCCGGGACTAGCGGAACAGATACGCAGTATTTT	CASRRTAGTSGTDTQYF
TRBV4-2	15	-	-	TRBJ2-2	TGTGCCAGCAGCCAAGAAGGTCCAAACACCGGGGAGCTGTTTTTT	CASSQEGPNTGELFF
TRBV29-1	14	TRBD1	-	TRBJ1-1	TGCAGCGTTTCATCAGGGGGAGGGGTCACTGAAGCTTTCTTT	CSVSSGGGVTEAFF
TRBV28	12	-	few	TRBJ2-2	TGTGCCAGCAGGAGGAACACCGGGGAGCTGTTTTTT	CASRRNTGELFF
TRBV18	16	-	-	TRBJ1-4	TGTGCCAGCTCACCCTTTCGAGAGATGGTAGTGGAAAAACTGTTTTTT	CASSPFREMVVEKLFF
TRBV11-2	16	-	-	TRBJ2-3	TGTGCCAGCAGCGAGGGGGGGCTACCCAGCACAGATACGCAGTATTTT	CASSEGGLPSTDTQYF
TRBV5-4	12	-	-	TRBJ2-5	TGTGCCAGCAGCTTCGCGGGAGAGACCCAGTACTTC	CASSFAGETQYF
TRBV4-3	16	-	-	TRBJ2-7	TGCGCCAGCAGCCAAGGCGTTTCGGGGGTTTGGTACGAGCAGTACTTC	CASSQGVSGVWYEQYF
TRBV7-2	13	-	-	TRBJ2-5	TGTGCCAGCAGCTCGCGTCGAGAAGAGACCCAGTACTTC	CASSSRREETQYF
TRBV6-5	12	TRBD1	-	TRBJ1-2	TGTGCCAGCGGGACAGGGCCCTATGGCTACACCTTC	CASGTGPYGYTF
TRBV30	12	-	-	TRBJ2-7	TGTGCCTGGAGTGTACTGGGCTACGAGCAGTACTTC	CAWSVLGYEQYF
TRBV28	12	-	medium-sized	TRBJ1-1	TGTGCCAGCAGTTTTCAGCACACTGAAGCTTTCTTT	CASSFQHTEAFF
TRBV28	17	-	-	TRBJ2-5	TGTGCCAGCAGTCCCGGAGGGGGGAGAGCAACCCAAGAGACCCAGTACTTC	CASSPGGGRATQETQYF
TRBV14	14	TRBD1	-	TRBJ1-1	TGTGCCAGCAGCCCGGACAGGGTTTACACTGAAGCTTTCTTT	CASSPDRVYTEAFF
TRBV18	14	-	-	TRBJ1-1	TGTGCCAGCTCACCTACGGGGCTTCACACTGAAGCTTTCTTT	CASSPTGLHTEAFF
TRBV29-1	11	-	-	TRBJ1-2	TGCAGCGCCTTCGATAACTATGGCTACACCTTC	CSAFDNYGYTF
TRBV27	12	TRBD2	few	TRBJ2-7	TGTGCCAGCAGGGGGGGGGTGTACGAGCAGTACTTC	CASRGGVYEQYF
TRBV5-4	15	-	-	TRBJ2-7	TGTGCCAGCAGTTCAGGGGAGCAGGGTCTCTACGAGCAGTACTTC	CASSSGEQGLYEQYF
TRBV7-8	14	TRBD1	-	TRBJ2-7	TGTGCCAGCAGCTTTACAGGGGTAGCCTACGAGCAGTACTTC	CASSFTGVAYEQYF
TRBV2	14	-	-	TRBJ2-1	TGTGCCAGCCAGCGTCAGGGTCCATTAAATGAGCAGTTCTTC	CASQRQGPLNEQFF
TRBV5-8	14	-	-	TRBJ1-5	TGTGCCAGCAGCTTGGAAAGCCCCTTGAAGCCCCAGCATTTT	CASSLESPLKPQHF
TRBV6-6	13	-	-	TRBJ2-3	TGTGCCAGCAGTTACTCACAGGGAGATACGCAGTATTTT	CASSYSQGDTQYF
TRBV9	13	-	-	TRBJ1-1	TGTGCCAGCAGCGTAGCCCTGAACACTGAAGCTTTCTTT	CASSVALNTEAFF
TRBV6-6	13	-	-	TRBJ1-4	TGTGCCAGCATTTCCAGGCACAATGAAAAACTGTTTTTT	CASISRHNEKLFF
TRBV11-3	15	-	-	TRBJ2-3	TGTGCCAGCAGCTTCGGTGGACTATCCACAGATACGCAGTATTTT	CASSFGGLSTDTQYF
TRBV7-2	15	-	-	TRBJ2-1	TGTGCCAGCAGCAATAGCCGGGACACCCATAATGAGCAGTTCTTC	CASSNSRDTHNEQFF
TRBV12-5	14	-	-	TRBJ1-1	TGTGCTAGTGGTTTCCTGGGTATGAACACTGAAGCTTTCTTT	CASGFLGMNTEAFF
TRBV4-3	17	-	-	TRBJ1-1	TGCGCCAGCAGCCAAGCCATCTCGGACTTCATGAACACTGAAGCTTTCTTT	CASSQAISDFMNTEAFF
TRBV11-2	15	-	few	TRBJ2-7	TGTGCCAGCAGCCTATCCTCGGGACCATCCTACGAGCAGTACTTC	CASSLSSGPSYEQYF